Following are 20 T cell receptor beta chains from one sample sequenced in a study of T cells in Graves' hyperthyroidism and ophthalmopathy. Researchers took RNA transcripts and amplified the TCR beta CDR3 regions from them. With the HTBI primer set, the TCR CDR3 went through a first round of RT-PCR. TCRdb passed the multiplex PCR reads through MiXCR, listing each CDR3 protein once. The sample contains some 770,000 distinct CDR3 sequences, less than 20% of which appear only once. The sequencing sample was made of blood. The source is a man younger than 35 with Graves' hyperthyroidism.

The V and J genes are TRBV13 and TRBJ2-7; 8 nucleotides agree with TRBD2. The CDR3 has 17 amino acids. Germline CDR1 is PRHDT and CDR2 is FYEKMQ (reference sequence). Germline trimming cut 0 bases from V and 0 bases from J; bases unmatched to any gene: 7. DNA for the CDR3: TGTGCCAGCAGCTTAGGACTAGCGGAGTCAAGCTCCTACGAGCAGTACTTC. Its translation is CASSLGLAESSSYEQYF.

This clonotype showed up many times. The chain recombines TRBV7-9 with TRBJ2-3, with D possibly matching TRBD2 (6 bases). V lost 9 bases and J 0 bases, leaving 13 bases between the germline ends. The CDR3 has 14 residues. CDR1 and CDR2 from the germline V gene are SEHNR and FQNEAQ (reference sequence). DNA of the CDR3: TGTGCCAGAGACGCGGGGCTAAGCACAGATACGCAGTATTTT. Protein: CARDAGLSTDTQYF.

The genes are TRBV14 and TRBJ2-3; D gene uncertain. The CDR3 runs to 15 residues. Germline CDR1 is SGHDN and CDR2 is FVKESK. V was trimmed by 0 bases and J by 0 bases, leaving 7 bases between them. CDR3 DNA sequence: TGTGCCAGCAGCCAAGATCTTGGAAGCACAGATACGCAGTATTTT. Its protein is CASSQDLGSTDTQYF.

This clonotype was observed many times. This chain uses TRBV28 with TRBJ2-1; 9 positions agree with TRBD2. The V and J ends lost 8 bases and 7 bases, in that order; junction bases with no gene match: 6. Germline V gene data show CDR1 as MDHEN and CDR2 as SYDVKM. This CDR3 is 13 amino acids long. The CDR3 coding sequence is TGTGCCAGCTTAGCGGGAGAGTTTAATGAGCAGTTCTTC. This translates into CASLAGEFNEQFF.

The chain joins TRBV24-1 to TRBJ2-1; D uncertain. The germline V and J ends were trimmed by 3 bases and 5 bases, with 7 bases remaining between them. The length of the CDR3 is 13 residues. Germline lookup yields CDR1 KGHDR and CDR2 SFDVKD. The CDR3 here is CATSDTSNNEQFF. The CDR3 DNA is TGTGCCACCAGTGATACATCGAACAATGAGCAGTTCTTC.

There are a few counts of this clonotype. CDR3 amino acids: CASSRLAGRFYEQYF. In DNA, the CDR3 is TGCGCCAGCAGCCGACTAGCGGGCCGATTCTACGAGCAGTACTTC. This chain joins TRBV4-1 and TRBJ2-7; 10 bases match TRBD2. CDR1 and CDR2 from the germline V gene are MGHRA and YSYEKL. Germline trimming cut 4 bases from V and 3 bases from J; bases unmatched to any gene: 6. The CDR3 runs to 15 residues.

V and J are TRBV6-1 and TRBJ1-4; D gene unclear. This CDR3 has 15 residues. Per the germline V gene, CDR1 is MNHNS and CDR2 is SASEGT. The ends were cut back, 7 bases at V and 2 bases at J, with 14 bases in the middle. The CDR3 here is CASTNSRGTNEKLFF. The CDR3 DNA is TGTGCCAGCACCAACTCGCGGGGTACTAATGAAAAACTGTTTTTT.

This chain uses TRBV6-1 with TRBJ2-5, with D perhaps assigned TRBD1 or TRBD2 (5 bases each). The CDR3 is 14 residues long. The germline V gene encodes CDR1 MNHNS and CDR2 SASEGT. V was cut by 3 bases and J by 5 bases, with 13 bases left in between. The CDR3 region has the DNA TGTGCCAGCAGTGAGGGACGCCTCCCGGAGACCCAGTACTTC. Translated: CASSEGRLPETQYF.

This clonotype was found a few times. The gene calls are TRBV27 and TRBJ1-2, with D unclear. Germline CDR1 is MNHEY and CDR2 is SMNVEV (reference sequence). The CDR3 consists of 13 residues. Trimming pared 3 bases from V and 6 bases from J, leaving 11 bases between. DNA for the CDR3: TGTGCCAGCAGTTTGGATAGGGCTAATGGCTACACCTTC. This encodes CASSLDRANGYTF.

V gene TRBV29-1 combines with J gene TRBJ2-1; 12 positions match TRBD2. This CDR3 has 14 amino acids. Losses at the gene ends were 7 bases for V and 9 bases for J; bases not matched to a gene: 10. CDR1 and CDR2 from the germline V gene are SQVTM and ANQGSEA. The chain's CDR3 is CSASSGRGVGEQFF. CDR3 nucleotides: TGCAGCGCATCTAGCGGGAGGGGAGTGGGTGAGCAGTTCTTC.

The sample holds many counts of this clonotype. This chain uses TRBV28 with TRBJ2-1; 13 nucleotides match TRBD2. CDR1 and CDR2 (germline): MDHEN, SYDVKM. V was clipped by 4 bases and J by 0 bases; unmatched bases: 6. CDR3 length: 18 residues. The DNA for the CDR3 is TGTGCCAGCAGTTCCCCGGGACTAGCGGGACGCTCCTACAATGAGCAGTTCTTC. This sequence encodes CASSSPGLAGRSYNEQFF.

The table lists this clonotype with many counts. V usage is TRBV6-1 and J usage is TRBJ2-4; D is uncertain. Trimming pared 6 bases from V and 0 bases from J, leaving 18 bases between. The CDR3 length is 17 residues. Per germline, CDR1 MNHNS and CDR2 SASEGT. The CDR3 nucleotides read TGTGCCAGCAGAAACGCAGGCCTTACTATAGCCAAAAACATTCAGTACTTC. It encodes CASRNAGLTIAKNIQYF.

This clonotype has a count of ten or more. V gene TRBV11-2 combines with J gene TRBJ2-1; TRBD1 or TRBD2 may be the D gene (6 bases each). Trimming left V 1 base short and J 9 bases short, with 13 bases between. Germline-derived CDR1 and CDR2 are SGHAT and FQNNGV. This CDR3 contains 14 residues. The CDR3 here is CASSLVGGRGEQFF. The CDR3 bases are TGTGCCAGCAGCTTAGTAGGGGGGCGCGGTGAGCAGTTCTTC.

At least ten counts were recorded for this clonotype. This chain uses TRBV20-1 with TRBJ1-1; D gene unclear. The CDR3 sequence is 12 residues long. Germline-derived CDR1 and CDR2 are DFQATT and SNEGSKA (reference sequence). V shed 3 bases and J shed 2 bases, with 7 bases lying between them. The CDR3 loop reads CSASTVNTEAFF. The DNA for the CDR3 is TGCAGTGCTAGTACAGTCAACACTGAAGCTTTCTTT.

This clonotype was recorded at least ten times. V and J are TRBV2 and TRBJ2-5; D may be TRBD1 or TRBD2 (5 bases each). The germline gives CDR1 SNHLY, CDR2 FYNNEI. The V end lost 6 bases, the J end lost 7 bases, and 18 bases lay between the germline ends. The length of the CDR3 is 14 residues. Written as DNA, the CDR3 is TGTGCCAGCAGGGGGGAAAAGCTCGGTGGGACCCAGTACTTC. Its translation is CASRGEKLGGTQYF.

This clonotype was seen a few times. This chain uses TRBV3-1 with TRBJ2-1, with 12 nucleotides matching TRBD2. Trimming cost V 5 bases and J 6 bases; bases outside gene matches: 5. CDR3 length equals 15 residues. Looked up from germline, CDR1 is LGHDT and CDR2 is YNNKEL (reference sequence). CDR3 DNA sequence: TGTGCCAGCAGCAAGCGACTAGCGGGAGTCAATGAGCAGTTCTTC. Its translation: CASSKRLAGVNEQFF.

This clonotype was seen at least ten times. The chain uses TRBV2 and TRBJ1-1; D perhaps matches TRBD1 (5 bases). Trimming took 4 bases from V and 0 from J, leaving 18 bases between them. Germline V gene lookup returns CDR1 SNHLY and CDR2 FYNNEI. The CDR3 covers 17 residues. CDR3 in amino acids: CASSVPAQGLMNTEAFF. The CDR3 DNA follows: TGTGCCAGCAGTGTGCCGGCCCAGGGCCTTATGAACACTGAAGCTTTCTTT.

The table lists this clonotype with many counts. J is TRBJ2-7 and V is TRBV5-1, with D possibly TRBD2 on 6 matching bases. CDR1 SGHRS and CDR2 YFSETQ come from the germline V gene. Trimming removed 3 bases at V and 2 bases at J, with 12 bases between. This CDR3 is built from 14 residues. The CDR3 reads CASSSGDGTYEQYF. CDR3 bases: TGCGCCAGCAGCTCGGGGGACGGGACCTACGAGCAGTACTTC.

The V and J genes are TRBV5-1 and TRBJ2-2; 8 nucleotides agree with TRBD2. V trimming: 2 bases; J trimming: 5 bases; junction bases outside the gene matches: 5. The CDR3 loop spans 15 amino acids. CDR1 is SGHRS, CDR2 YFSETQ, per germline. CDR3 DNA: TGCGCCAGCAGCTTTGTGACGGGGGGGACCGGGGAGCTGTTTTTT. Protein: CASSFVTGGTGELFF. Complete variable domain (other parts from reference TRBV5-1 and TRBJ2-2): KAGVTQTPRYLIKTRGQQVTLSCSPISGHRSVSWYQQTPGQGLQFLFEYFSETQRNKGNFPGRFSGRQFSNSRSEMNVSTLELGDSALYLCASSFVTGGTGELFFGEGSRLTVL.

This clonotype was seen only a few times. This chain joins TRBV29-1 and TRBJ2-7; the D gene is possibly TRBD1 (5 bases). Germline CDR1 is SQVTM and CDR2 is ANQGSEA. There are 15 residues in the CDR3. Trimming stripped 0 bases from V and 2 bases from J, with 14 bases between. CDR3 amino acids: CSVEDPRTSTYEQYF. CDR3 nucleotides: TGCAGCGTTGAAGATCCCAGGACATCCACCTACGAGCAGTACTTC.